A single T cell receptor (beta chain) is shown here with its context. Its antigen is unidentified. The record originates from a study of cytomegalovirus exposure and HLA in healthy donors. Primers for the PCR totalled 60 Vbeta and 13 Jbeta. Measured with immunoSEQ multiplex PCR; TCRdb has only the in-frame clones, and not every one. The sample has some 140,000 clones, 80% seen once. Study-level findings and limits: Through in vitro validation, three CMV-associated chains were shown to be specific for CMV antigens. Within an earlier analysis, most TCR beta V segments proved productive either about 90% or about 30% of the time.

Sample: PBMCs. The receptor's source is a man aged 30-40 years in good health and CMV-seronegative.

The CDR3 region is CASIPGHLSGANVLTF. Here the CDR3 DNA reads TGTGCCAGTATACCGGGACACCTCTCTGGGGCCAACGTCCTGACTTTC. This chain links TRBV19 with TRBJ2-6, with D perhaps TRBD1 (6 bases). CDR1 and CDR2 from the germline V gene are LNHDA and SQIVND (reference sequence). The V end lost 7 bases, the J end lost 0 bases, and 13 bases lay between the germline ends. This CDR3 spans 16 amino acids.